Listed below are T cell receptor beta chains from one sample, sequenced in a study of T cells after yellow fever vaccination. TCRdb re-called the 5' RACE reads with MiXCR, one entry per CDR3 protein. Found here are 300,000 or so distinct CDR3 sequences, roughly 6.8% of them singletons; the top ten hold 18%. Source: PBMCs, taken about 49 days after the first yellow fever vaccination. Receptor source: a man between 18 and 29 years old who received the YFV17D yellow fever vaccine. The CDR3 runs from the conserved cysteine through the conserved F or W. D genes are given only for firm matches. The size entry is marked missing in some rows and otherwise reads once, few, many or a size class.

length	V	D	J	size	CDR3	DNA
14	TRBV6-1	TRBD1	TRBJ2-7	few	CASSLRDRGPEQYF	TGTGCCAGCAGTCTCCGGGACAGGGGGCCCGAGCAGTACTTC
13	TRBV7-2	.	TRBJ1-2	few	CASSLRLGYGYTF	TGTGCCAGCAGCCTAAGGCTAGGCTATGGCTACACCTTC
14	TRBV20-1	.	TRBJ2-5	few	CSATRDGTQETQYF	TGCAGTGCAACTCGGGACGGGACCCAAGAGACCCAGTACTTC
14	TRBV25-1	TRBD1	TRBJ1-1	few	CASSWDRADTEAFF	TGTGCCAGCAGTTGGGACAGGGCGGACACTGAAGCTTTCTTT
14	TRBV5-5	TRBD1	TRBJ2-5	.	CASSRGTGSETQYF	TGTGCCAGCAGCCGAGGGACAGGCAGCGAGACCCAGTACTTC
18	TRBV6-5	.	TRBJ1-6	few	CASSYSLSVSGGTSPLHF	TGTGCCAGCAGTTACTCCCTTTCGGTGTCGGGGGGGACTTCACCCCTCCACTTT
17	TRBV19	.	TRBJ2-3	.	CASTTRIGRGNTDTQYF	TGTGCCAGTACCACCCGAATAGGACGGGGGAACACAGATACGCAGTATTTT
16	TRBV28	.	TRBJ2-5	.	CASSLLSGTGKETQYF	TGTGCCAGCAGTTTACTATCCGGGACGGGGAAAGAGACCCAGTACTTC
14	TRBV7-2	TRBD1	TRBJ2-7	medium-sized	CASSSGTDYYEQYF	TGTGCCAGCAGCTCCGGGACAGATTACTACGAGCAGTACTTC
17	TRBV12-3/TRBV12-4	.	TRBJ1-5	few	CASSPPAGVTVDQPQHF	TGTGCCAGCAGTCCCCCAGCGGGGGTGACAGTGGATCAGCCCCAGCATTTT
16	TRBV28	.	TRBJ2-1	few	CASSLPGSVYDNEQFF	TGTGCCAGCAGTTTGCCTGGTAGTGTGTATGACAATGAGCAGTTCTTC
16	TRBV20-1	TRBD2	TRBJ2-5	once	CSAPRQRGGYQETQYF	TGCAGTGCTCCGAGGCAGCGGGGGGGATACCAAGAGACCCAGTACTTC
16	TRBV5-4	.	TRBJ1-6	.	CASSLAGGSYNSPLHF	TGTGCCAGCAGCTTGGCGGGAGGCTCCTATAATTCACCCCTCCACTTT
15	TRBV27	TRBD1	TRBJ1-5	.	CASSPGDRVGQPQHF	TGTGCCAGCAGTCCGGGGGACAGGGTGGGTCAGCCCCAGCATTTT
18	TRBV5-1	TRBD1	TRBJ2-1	few	CASSLARTGPNSYNEQFF	TGCGCCAGCAGCTTGGCTAGGACAGGACCTAACTCCTACAATGAGCAGTTCTTC
12	TRBV28	TRBD1	TRBJ2-1	many	CASSQGANEQFF	TGTGCCAGCAGTCAGGGGGCGAATGAGCAGTTCTTC
17	TRBV18	.	TRBJ1-3	.	CASSPVLDGHSGNTIYF	TGTGCCAGCTCACCAGTATTGGACGGGCACTCTGGAAACACCATATATTTT
13	TRBV18	.	TRBJ2-5	many	CASSPAGSETQYF	TGTGCCAGCTCACCAGCGGGGAGCGAGACCCAGTACTTC
14	TRBV7-8	.	TRBJ1-2	.	CASSTGEATYGYTF	TGTGCCAGCAGCACCGGGGAGGCGACATATGGCTACACCTTC
14	TRBV7-9	TRBD1	TRBJ2-7	.	CASSSRGRSYEQYF	TGTGCCAGCAGCTCGAGGGGGCGATCCTACGAGCAGTACTTC
15	TRBV11-3	.	TRBJ2-1	.	CASSPKRGSYNEQFF	TGTGCCAGCAGCCCCAAGAGGGGTTCCTACAATGAGCAGTTCTTC
14	TRBV20-1	.	TRBJ1-1	.	CSARETRVNTEAFF	TGCAGTGCTAGAGAAACCAGGGTGAACACTGAAGCTTTCTTT
14	TRBV7-8	.	TRBJ2-7	many	CASSRTESSYEQYF	TGTGCCAGCAGCCGGACGGAGAGCTCCTACGAGCAGTACTTC
17	TRBV5-4	TRBD2	TRBJ2-1	.	CASSSTLTSGGGNEQFF	TGTGCCAGCAGCTCAACGCTGACTAGCGGGGGGGGCAATGAGCAGTTCTTC
16	TRBV5-1	TRBD2	TRBJ2-5	.	CASSLASGISRATQYF	TGCGCCAGCAGCTTGGCTAGCGGGATATCCCGGGCGACCCAGTACTTC
15	TRBV28	TRBD2	TRBJ2-2	few	CASSSGTSWTGELFF	TGTGCCAGCAGTTCCGGGACTAGTTGGACCGGGGAGCTGTTTTTT
14	TRBV7-9	.	TRBJ2-1	.	CASRSRGARNEQFF	TGTGCCAGCAGAAGTCGAGGGGCTCGCAATGAGCAGTTCTTC
17	TRBV18	.	TRBJ2-1	.	CASSPQGTLSSYNEQFF	TGTGCCAGCTCACCACAGGGGACATTAAGCTCCTACAATGAGCAGTTCTTC
13	TRBV6-5	TRBD1	TRBJ2-7	many	CASRGQGTGEQYF	TGTGCCAGCAGGGGACAGGGGACGGGAGAGCAGTACTTC
15	TRBV7-9	TRBD1	TRBJ2-7	few	CASSEARDRRYEQYF	TGTGCCAGCAGCGAGGCCCGGGACAGGCGGTACGAGCAGTACTTC
13	TRBV10-3	TRBD1	TRBJ2-1	few	CAISEALGTGTFF	TGTGCCATCAGTGAGGCCCTGGGGACAGGGACGTTCTTC
16	TRBV7-9	.	TRBJ2-2	.	CASSRLFRGNTGELFF	TGTGCCAGCAGCCGACTCTTCAGGGGGAACACCGGGGAGCTGTTTTTT
15	TRBV4-1	.	TRBJ1-2	.	CASSQGELNPAGYTF	TGCGCCAGCAGCCAAGGGGAACTAAACCCAGCTGGCTACACCTTC
15	TRBV6-2/TRBV6-3	TRBD2	TRBJ2-3	.	CASSGLAGITDTQYF	TGTGCCAGCAGCGGACTAGCGGGGATCACAGATACGCAGTATTTT
14	TRBV20-1	TRBD1	TRBJ1-6	many	CSAPTGGINSPLHF	TGCAGTGCTCCGACAGGGGGCATAAATTCACCCCTCCACTTT
17	TRBV12-3/TRBV12-4	TRBD1	TRBJ2-5	.	CASRLTSGTGAGETQYF	TGTGCCAGCAGGTTAACTTCCGGGACAGGGGCTGGAGAGACCCAGTACTTC
15	TRBV20-1	.	TRBJ2-5	.	CSARDRRRGEETQYF	TGCAGTGCTAGAGATCGTCGCAGGGGAGAAGAGACCCAGTACTTC
14	TRBV5-1	TRBD2	TRBJ2-1	many	CASSPGLVAGEQFF	TGCGCCAGCAGCCCGGGACTAGTGGCGGGTGAGCAGTTCTTC